The 10 T cell receptor beta chains given below trace back to one sample, sequenced in a study of shared clonotypes between healthy human individuals. The assay was immunoSEQ multiplex PCR, and TCRdb's table has in-frame clones only and misses some. Found here are some 500,000 clones, 60% to 80% of them singletons; the top ten hold approximately 12%. The sample consisted of PBMCs. Every receptor here comes from a woman between 40 and 50 years old in good health. Some clones in this sample may be carry-over from other donors' samples.

This chain connects TRBV30 to TRBJ2-5, with 8 nucleotides matching TRBD1. Germline V lookup: CDR1 GTSNPN, CDR2 SVGIG (reference sequence). The CDR3 has 14 residues. Trimming at V came to 3 bases and at J to 11 bases, leaving 14 bases not matched to a gene. The CDR3 is CAWRQAGGSWEQYF. Written as DNA, the CDR3 is TGTGCCTGGAGGCAGGCAGGGGGCAGCTGGGAGCAGTACTTC.

The J gene is TRBJ1-4, the V gene TRBV28; D is uncertain. CDR1 and CDR2 from the germline V gene are MDHEN and SYDVKM. The CDR3 loop spans 17 amino acids. Between the trimmed V and J ends, which lost 4 bases and 0 bases, there was a span of 15 bases. Written as DNA, the CDR3 is TGTGCCAGCAGTTCGGCAGTAGTTCCGGCAACTAATGAAAAACTGTTTTTT. It is translated as CASSSAVVPATNEKLFF.

This clone was observed a handful of times. The chain carries TRBV19 and TRBJ2-1; the match to TRBD2 covers 9 bases. The CDR3 totals 17 residues. Germline V CDR1 and CDR2: LNHDA, SQIVND (reference sequence). With V trimmed by 3 bases and J by 4 bases, 10 bases remained unmatched. Written as DNA, the CDR3 is TGTGCCAGTAGTATTTCGCTAGCGGGACAGAGGTACAATGAGCAGTTCTTC. As protein: CASSISLAGQRYNEQFF. The full variable domain, in which reference TRBV19 and TRBJ2-1 provide the parts outside the CDR3, is DGGITQSPKYLFRKEGQNVTLSCEQNLNHDAMYWYRQDPGQGLRLIYYSQIVNDFQKGDIAEGYSVSREKKESFPLTVTSAQKNPTAFYLCASSISLAGQRYNEQFFGPGTRLTVL.

The chain recombines TRBV6-5 with TRBJ2-7, with 16 bases identical to TRBD2. From germline, CDR1 is MNHEY and CDR2 SVGAGI. V trimming: 4 bases; J trimming: 7 bases; junction bases outside the gene matches: 4. This CDR3 is built from 15 residues. As DNA, the CDR3 is TGTGCCAGCAGTTCCCGGGGACTAGCGGGAGGGGAGCAGTACTTC. The encoded protein is CASSSRGLAGGEQYF.

The V call is TRBV27, the J call TRBJ1-2; D ambiguous. This CDR3 is 14 amino acids long. V shed 3 bases and J shed 4 bases, with 12 bases lying between them. Germline V gene sequence: CDR1 MNHEY, CDR2 SMNVEV (reference sequence). The CDR3 bases are TGTGCCAGCAGTTTTGGAGCCACAGCCTATGGCTACACCTTC. Its protein is CASSFGATAYGYTF.

This chain connects TRBV11-3 to TRBJ2-1; weak D call: TRBD2 (5 bases). V lost 1 base, J lost 5 bases, and 9 bases lay in between. The CDR3 consists of 14 residues. The germline V gene has CDR1 SGHNT and CDR2 YENEEA. The CDR3 coding sequence is TGTGCCAGCAGCTTAGGAGGGAGCCACAATGAGCAGTTCTTC. Translation gives CASSLGGSHNEQFF.

J is TRBJ1-2 and V is TRBV25-1, with D unclear. The CDR3 spans 13 residues. Trimming left V 1 base short and J 0 bases short, with 3 bases between. The germline gives CDR1 MGHDK, CDR2 SYGVNS. CDR3 in DNA: TGTGCCAGCAGTGAATCGACTAACTATGGCTACACCTTC. This gives the protein CASSESTNYGYTF.

In the case of this clone: A far larger clone lies a single base away; this is likely a read error. Other DNA sequences within the sample encode an identical CDR3. The chain recombines TRBV7-9 with TRBJ1-1; D is unclear. This CDR3 is built from 12 residues. CDR1 is SEHNR, CDR2 FQNEAQ, per germline (reference sequence). The CDR3 nucleotides read TGTGCTAGCAGCACCGGACCCACTGAAGCTTTCTTT. This gives the protein CASSTGPTEAFF.

The V gene is TRBV18, the J gene TRBJ2-1; weak D call: TRBD2 (8 bases). The germline CDR1 and CDR2 sequences are KGHSH and LQKENI. The CDR3 totals 16 residues. V was shortened by 3 bases and J by 9 bases, with 21 bases between the two germline ends. The CDR3 nucleotides are TGTGCCAGCTCACCCTTTCTGACGGGAGGGGGCACTGAGCAGTTCTTC. This codes for CASSPFLTGGGTEQFF.

This clone has more than one count but fewer than ten. Since a far larger clone is one base different, this is likely a read error. This rearrangement joins TRBV5-1 to TRBJ1-2; D ambiguous. The germline gives CDR1 SGHRS, CDR2 YFSETQ. CDR3 size: 14 residues. V shed 4 bases and J shed 4 bases, with 14 bases lying between them. The CDR3 is CASSPGDRGYGYTF. As DNA, the CDR3 is TGCGCCAGCAGCCCCGGTGACCGGGGCTATGGCTACACCTTC. Based on the CDR3 plus reference TRBV5-1 and TRBJ1-2, the full variable domain is KAGVTQTPRYLIKTRGQQVTLSCSPISGHRSVSWYQQTPGQGLQFLFEYFSETQRNKGNFPGRFSGRQFSNSRSEMNVSTLELGDSALYLCASSPGDRGYGYTFGSGTRLTVV.